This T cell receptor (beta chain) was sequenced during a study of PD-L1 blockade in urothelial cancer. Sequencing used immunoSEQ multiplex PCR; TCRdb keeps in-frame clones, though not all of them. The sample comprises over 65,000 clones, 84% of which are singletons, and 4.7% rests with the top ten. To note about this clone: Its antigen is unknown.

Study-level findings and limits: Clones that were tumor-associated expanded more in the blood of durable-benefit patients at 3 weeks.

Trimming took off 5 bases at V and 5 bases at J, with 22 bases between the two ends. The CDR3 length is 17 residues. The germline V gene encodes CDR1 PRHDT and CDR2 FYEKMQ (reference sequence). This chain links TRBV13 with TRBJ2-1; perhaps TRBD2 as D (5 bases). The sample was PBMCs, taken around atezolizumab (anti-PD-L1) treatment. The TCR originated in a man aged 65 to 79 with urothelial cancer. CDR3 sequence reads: CASSIEARGPPHNEQFF. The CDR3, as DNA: TGTGCCAGCAGCATCGAGGCACGAGGGCCCCCCCACAATGAGCAGTTCTTC.